This T cell receptor (beta chain) is from a study of blood T cell repertoires in COVID-19. Profiled with immunoSEQ multiplex PCR; TCRdb holds only in-frame clones, not every one. The data show under 350,000 clones, under 95% seen once. Unmatched junction bases numbered 10, after V lost 2 bases and J lost 7 bases. The CDR3 totals 17 residues. Germline V gives CDR1 KGHDR, CDR2 SFDVKD. Sequences were obtained from PBMCs or T cells enriched from blood (not recorded which). This TCR derives from a man between 60 and 75 years old who had recovered from COVID-19. The chain uses TRBV24-1 and TRBJ2-2; 9 bases are shared with TRBD1. The CDR3, as DNA: TGTGCCACCAGTGATTATCCGGGACAGGGCTCTATCGGGGAGCTGTTTTTT. It codes for CATSDYPGQGSIGELFF.